The clone carrying this T cell receptor beta chain was detected only a few times. This sample was taken from a study of blood T cell repertoires in COVID-19. At the level of the study: In each case, the material was cDNA or gDNA derived from T cells, B-cell-depleted T cells, or PBMCs.

V was cut by 4 bases and J by 4 bases, with 15 bases left in between. The CDR3 contains 15 residues. CDR1 is SGHRS and CDR2 is YFSETQ in the germline V gene. Original handling: Nucleated cell number was recorded as an estimate derived from reference gene primer amplification. Sequencing used immunoSEQ multiplex PCR; TCRdb keeps in-frame clones, though not all of them. V and J calls and clone size are given by that table; D and trimming were obtained from the DNA. Found here are fewer than 400,000 clones, roughly 90% of them singletons; the top ten hold approximately 17%. Donors were grouped by their self-reported clinical history.

The sample was PBMCs or T cells enriched from blood (not recorded which). This chain links TRBV5-1 with TRBJ1-5, with D tentatively TRBD1 (6 bases). This clonotype originated in a woman in her 30s who had recovered from COVID-19. The CDR3 coding sequence is TGCGCCAGCAGCCGGAGCGGGACAACGAATCAGCCCCAGCATTTT. This gives the protein CASSRSGTTNQPQHF.